Presented here are 3 T cell receptor beta chains from one specimen sequenced in a study of T cell responses to AZD1222 COVID-19 vaccine (dated by TCRdb to about 2021). Libraries were constructed by the immunoSEQ multiplex PCR assay. Held by TCRdb, this immuneACCESS table contains in-frame sequences only and omits some clones. Under half of the omission traces to an unresolved V gene where checked; the cause of the rest is unknown. The table for this sample lists approximately 200,000 clones; about nine tenths of them were counted only once. The top ten hold 3% to 4% of the sample. What the time point label conveys for this sample: about 28 days (+/-7) after the second vaccine dose. The sequences come from peripheral blood, collected 28 days after the second AZD1222 dose. These receptors originate from an adult who received the AZD1222 COVID-19 vaccine.

V gene TRBV5-8 combines with J gene TRBJ1-1; D is possibly TRBD1 (5 bases). This CDR3 region has 13 residues. Germline lookup yields CDR1 SGHTS and CDR2 YDEGEE. The V end lost 2 bases, the J end lost 10 bases, and 15 bases lay between the germline ends. The CDR3 spells CASSLSSTGAAFF. CDR3 nucleotide sequence: TGTGCCAGCAGCTTAAGTTCGACCGGGGCAGCTTTCTTT.

The chain has TRBV21-1 and TRBJ2-1; TRBD1 reflects the table's D call only, with no check against the DNA. TRBV21-1 is annotated as a pseudogene. CDR3 length: 16 amino acids. For the CDR3, the DNA is TGTGCCAGCAGCAAAGCGCTTCAGGGCTCCTACAATGAGCAGTTCTTC. Translating gives CASSKALQGSYNEQFF.

This clone was picked up a small number of times. The V call is TRBV9, the J call TRBJ1-1, with a tentative D call TRBD1 (6 bases). The V end lost 2 bases, the J end lost 1 base, and 9 bases lay between the germline ends. The CDR3 contains 14 residues. Germline-derived CDR1 and CDR2 are SGDLS and YYNGEE. In DNA form, the CDR3 reads TGTGCCAGCAGCGTTAGGGGGAGGAACACTGAAGCTTTCTTT. Translating gives CASSVRGRNTEAFF.